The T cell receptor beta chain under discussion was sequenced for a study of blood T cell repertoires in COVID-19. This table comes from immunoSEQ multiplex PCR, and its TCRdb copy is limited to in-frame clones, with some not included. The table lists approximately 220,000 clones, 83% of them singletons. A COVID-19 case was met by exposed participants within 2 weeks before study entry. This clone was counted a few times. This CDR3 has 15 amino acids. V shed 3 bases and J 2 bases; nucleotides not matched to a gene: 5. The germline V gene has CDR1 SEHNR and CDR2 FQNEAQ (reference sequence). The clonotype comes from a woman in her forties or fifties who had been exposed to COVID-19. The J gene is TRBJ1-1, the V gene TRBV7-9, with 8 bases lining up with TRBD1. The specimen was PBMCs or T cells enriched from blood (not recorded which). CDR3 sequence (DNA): TGTGCCAGCAGCTTCGCCGGACAGGGCAACACTGAAGCTTTCTTT. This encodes CASSFAGQGNTEAFF.